The rows below give T cell receptor beta chains drawn from one sample of a study of T cells in Graves' hyperthyroidism and ophthalmopathy. A single record per CDR3 protein comes from TCRdb applying MiXCR to the multiplex PCR reads. The repertoire holds roughly 700,000 distinct CDR3 sequences, with 30% to 40% as singletons. What was sequenced was blood. These receptors came from a woman aged 40-49 years with Graves' hyperthyroidism. Both conserved end residues are part of each CDR3. Fields, in order: CDR3 length, V gene, clone size, D gene, J gene, CDR3 protein, CDR3 DNA. A D gene is named only where the DNA matches it firmly. Not all rows give a size; the values are once, few, many and, for expanded clones, a class.

CDR3 length: 18; V gene: TRBV15; clone size: many; D gene: NA; J gene: TRBJ2-6; CDR3 protein: CATSRGTGDFSGANVLTF; CDR3 DNA: TGTGCCACCAGCAGAGGGACGGGGGATTTCTCTGGGGCCAACGTCCTGACTTTC
CDR3 length: 16; V gene: TRBV28; clone size: few; D gene: NA; J gene: TRBJ1-3; CDR3 protein: CASSEPDRLSGNTIYF; CDR3 DNA: TGTGCCAGCAGCGAACCGGACAGACTCTCTGGAAACACCATATATTTT
CDR3 length: 16; V gene: TRBV6-1; clone size: NA; D gene: NA; J gene: TRBJ2-2; CDR3 protein: CASSSGAGTRTGELFF; CDR3 DNA: TGTGCCAGCTCATCTGGGGCCGGAACAAGGACCGGGGAGCTGTTTTTT
CDR3 length: 12; V gene: TRBV24-1; clone size: NA; D gene: TRBD1; J gene: TRBJ2-1; CDR3 protein: CATEDRVNEQFF; CDR3 DNA: TGTGCCACCGAAGACAGGGTCAATGAGCAGTTCTTC
CDR3 length: 11; V gene: TRBV29-1; clone size: NA; D gene: NA; J gene: TRBJ1-1; CDR3 protein: CSVLTYTEAFF; CDR3 DNA: TGCAGCGTTCTTACATATACTGAAGCTTTCTTT
CDR3 length: 11; V gene: TRBV11-2; clone size: many; D gene: NA; J gene: TRBJ2-7; CDR3 protein: CASSWGTEQYF; CDR3 DNA: TGTGCCAGCAGCTGGGGAACCGAGCAGTACTTC
CDR3 length: 15; V gene: TRBV10-3; clone size: many; D gene: TRBD1; J gene: TRBJ1-1; CDR3 protein: CAISGPGGTFAEAFF; CDR3 DNA: TGTGCCATCAGTGGACCAGGGGGCACGTTCGCTGAAGCTTTCTTT
CDR3 length: 16; V gene: TRBV14; clone size: few; D gene: TRBD1; J gene: TRBJ2-2; CDR3 protein: CASSQGRTGNTGELFF; CDR3 DNA: TGTGCCAGCAGCCAAGGGCGGACAGGGAACACCGGGGAGCTGTTTTTT
CDR3 length: 13; V gene: TRBV2; clone size: few; D gene: NA; J gene: TRBJ2-1; CDR3 protein: CVSSGGLGGWQFF; CDR3 DNA: TGTGTCAGCAGTGGAGGACTGGGGGGCTGGCAGTTCTTC
CDR3 length: 14; V gene: TRBV7-9; clone size: NA; D gene: TRBD1; J gene: TRBJ1-1; CDR3 protein: CASSSPQGSTEAFF; CDR3 DNA: TGTGCCAGCAGCTCACCACAGGGGAGCACTGAAGCTTTCTTT
CDR3 length: 13; V gene: TRBV2; clone size: NA; D gene: NA; J gene: TRBJ2-3; CDR3 protein: CASSEAGTDTQYF; CDR3 DNA: TGTGCCAGCAGTGAGGCGGGAACAGATACGCAGTATTTT
CDR3 length: 14; V gene: TRBV20-1; clone size: NA; D gene: NA; J gene: TRBJ1-2; CDR3 protein: CSASEGGSDYGYTF; CDR3 DNA: TGCAGTGCTAGTGAGGGGGGCTCCGATTATGGCTACACCTTC
CDR3 length: 12; V gene: TRBV10-1; clone size: few; D gene: NA; J gene: TRBJ2-5; CDR3 protein: CASAELQETQYF; CDR3 DNA: TGCGCCAGCGCAGAGTTACAAGAGACCCAGTACTTC
CDR3 length: 13; V gene: TRBV29-1; clone size: NA; D gene: NA; J gene: TRBJ2-3; CDR3 protein: CSALLRSTDTQYF; CDR3 DNA: TGCAGCGCATTATTACGCAGCACAGATACGCAGTATTTT
CDR3 length: 13; V gene: TRBV10-3; clone size: NA; D gene: NA; J gene: TRBJ2-7; CDR3 protein: CAIKEGGGDEQYF; CDR3 DNA: TGTGCCATCAAGGAGGGAGGCGGAGACGAGCAGTACTTC
CDR3 length: 14; V gene: TRBV12-3/TRBV12-4; clone size: many; D gene: NA; J gene: TRBJ1-1; CDR3 protein: CASRPPAGGTEAFF; CDR3 DNA: TGTGCCAGCAGACCCCCTGCGGGGGGGACTGAAGCTTTCTTT
CDR3 length: 11; V gene: TRBV12-3/TRBV12-4; clone size: many; D gene: NA; J gene: TRBJ1-1; CDR3 protein: CASSFTTEAFF; CDR3 DNA: TGTGCCAGCAGTTTTACCACTGAAGCTTTCTTT
CDR3 length: 12; V gene: TRBV30; clone size: NA; D gene: NA; J gene: TRBJ1-1; CDR3 protein: CAWSRLNTEAFF; CDR3 DNA: TGTGCCTGGAGTAGACTGAACACTGAAGCTTTCTTT
CDR3 length: 14; V gene: TRBV15; clone size: many; D gene: NA; J gene: TRBJ1-4; CDR3 protein: CATSSGATNEKLFF; CDR3 DNA: TGTGCCACCAGCAGCGGAGCAACTAATGAAAAACTGTTTTTT
CDR3 length: 14; V gene: TRBV10-3; clone size: NA; D gene: TRBD1; J gene: TRBJ1-6; CDR3 protein: CAISRQGGNSPLHF; CDR3 DNA: TGTGCCATCAGTAGACAGGGGGGAAATTCACCCCTCCACTTT
CDR3 length: 13; V gene: TRBV20-1; clone size: NA; D gene: NA; J gene: TRBJ2-7; CDR3 protein: CSAGEGGVYEQYF; CDR3 DNA: TGCAGTGCTGGGGAGGGGGGTGTATACGAGCAGTACTTC
CDR3 length: 18; V gene: TRBV11-2; clone size: once; D gene: TRBD1; J gene: TRBJ1-5; CDR3 protein: CASSLDVTRQGLNQPQHF; CDR3 DNA: TGTGCCAGCAGCTTAGACGTTACACGACAGGGCCTGAATCAGCCCCAGCATTTT